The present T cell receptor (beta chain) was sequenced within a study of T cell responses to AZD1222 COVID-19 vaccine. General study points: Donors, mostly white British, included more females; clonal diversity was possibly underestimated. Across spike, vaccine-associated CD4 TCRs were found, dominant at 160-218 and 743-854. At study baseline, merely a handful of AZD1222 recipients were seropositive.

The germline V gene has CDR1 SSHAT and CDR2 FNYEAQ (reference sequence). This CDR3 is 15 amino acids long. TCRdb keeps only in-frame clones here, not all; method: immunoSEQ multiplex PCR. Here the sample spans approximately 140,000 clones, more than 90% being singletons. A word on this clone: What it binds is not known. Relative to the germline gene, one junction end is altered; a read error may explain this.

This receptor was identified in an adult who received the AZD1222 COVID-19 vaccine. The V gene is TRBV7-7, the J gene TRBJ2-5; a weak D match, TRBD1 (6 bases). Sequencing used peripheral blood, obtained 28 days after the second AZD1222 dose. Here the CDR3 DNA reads TGTGCTAGCAGCTTTGGCAGGGGAGAGGAAGAGACCCAGTACTTC. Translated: CASSFGRGEEETQYF.